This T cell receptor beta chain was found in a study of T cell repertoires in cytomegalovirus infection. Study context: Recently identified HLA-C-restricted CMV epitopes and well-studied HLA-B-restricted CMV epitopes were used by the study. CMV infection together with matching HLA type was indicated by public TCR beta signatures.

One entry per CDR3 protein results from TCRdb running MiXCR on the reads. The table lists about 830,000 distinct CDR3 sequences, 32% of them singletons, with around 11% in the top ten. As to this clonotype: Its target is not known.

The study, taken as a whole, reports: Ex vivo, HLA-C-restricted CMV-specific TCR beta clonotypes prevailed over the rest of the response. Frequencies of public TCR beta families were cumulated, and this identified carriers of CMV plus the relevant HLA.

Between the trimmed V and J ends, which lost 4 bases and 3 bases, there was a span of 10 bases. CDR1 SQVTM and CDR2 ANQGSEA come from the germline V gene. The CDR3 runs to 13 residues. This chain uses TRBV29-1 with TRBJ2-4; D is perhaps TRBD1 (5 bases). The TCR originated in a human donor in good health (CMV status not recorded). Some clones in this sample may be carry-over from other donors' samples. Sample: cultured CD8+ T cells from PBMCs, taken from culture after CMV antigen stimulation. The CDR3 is CSVGRRGKNIQYF. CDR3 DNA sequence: TGCAGCGTTGGCAGAAGGGGCAAAAACATTCAGTACTTC. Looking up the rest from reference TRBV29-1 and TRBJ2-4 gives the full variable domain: SAVISQKPSRDICQRGTSLTIQCQVDSQVTMMFWYRQQPGQSLTLIATANQGSEATYESGFVIDKFPISRPNLTFSTLTVSNMSPEDSSIYLCSVGRRGKNIQYFGAGTRLSVL.